This T cell receptor beta chain was recorded in a study of T cell changes during pregnancy in multiple sclerosis. Sequencing was performed with immunoSEQ multiplex PCR; in TCRdb, only in-frame clones are kept and a portion is missing. Here the sample spans tens of thousands of clones, approximately 90% being singletons. About this clone: A junction end diverges from the germline sequence, so it may reflect a read error. At the DNA level, this CDR3 is encoded by other sequences in the same sample as well.

Germline CDR1 and CDR2: MNHNS and SASEGT. The CDR3 has 14 residues. The TCR was taken from a female donor in good health, enrolled as a control in a pregnancy study. The sample consisted of peripheral blood, taken in the first trimester of pregnancy. V gene TRBV6-1 combines with J gene TRBJ2-2, with D unresolved. CDR3 in DNA: TGCGCCAGCAGCGACTCATCAAGCTCCCCCAAGCTGTTTTTT. It codes for CASSDSSSSPKLFF.